These 18 T cell receptor beta chains were all obtained from the same sample, sequenced in a study of T cell changes during pregnancy in multiple sclerosis. Sequencing used immunoSEQ multiplex PCR; TCRdb keeps in-frame clones, though not all of them. The sample yields 45,000 to 50,000 clones, around 94% seen once. The starting material was CD8+ T cells from peripheral blood mononuclear cells, obtained before pregnancy. The receptors here all came from a female donor with multiple sclerosis, enrolled in a pregnancy study.

In this sample, this clone turned up once. J is TRBJ2-3 and V is TRBV27, with TRBD2 identical over 10 bases. V shed 6 bases, J shed 4 bases, and the junction held 13 bases outside the gene matches. Germline CDR1 MNHEY, CDR2 SMNVEV (reference sequence). The CDR3 sequence is 17 residues long. CDR3 loop: CASSPGGLAGVPDTQYF. The CDR3 DNA is TGTGCCAGCAGCCCCGGCGGGCTAGCGGGAGTTCCAGATACGCAGTATTTT.

This clone appeared a single time. This chain joins TRBV7-2 and TRBJ2-3, with unresolved D. The CDR3 runs to 14 residues. The germline gives CDR1 SGHTA, CDR2 FQGNSA. Trimming stripped 3 bases from V and 6 bases from J, with 13 bases between. The CDR3 protein is CASSFSRRDDTQYF. Here the CDR3 DNA reads TGTGCCAGCAGCTTCTCGAGGCGAGATGATACGCAGTATTTT.

V is TRBV27 and J is TRBJ1-2; D unresolved. CDR1 MNHEY and CDR2 SMNVEV come from the germline V gene (reference sequence). Deletions cut 6 bases from V and 5 bases from J, with 13 bases between. The CDR3 has 13 amino acids. CDR3 region: CASRPGFEYGYTF. In nucleotides, the CDR3 is TGTGCCAGCAGACCGGGTTTTGAGTATGGCTACACCTTC.

CDR3 region: CASSPTTGGFTGTDTQYF. CDR3 bases: TGTGCCAGCTCGCCGACGACAGGTGGTTTTACGGGTACAGATACGCAGTATTTT. This rearrangement joins TRBV18 to TRBJ2-3, with D tentatively TRBD1 (6 bases). The length of the CDR3 is 18 residues. CDR1 KGHSH and CDR2 LQKENI come from the germline V gene. Trimming shortened V by 6 bases and J by 3 bases, and 25 bases separated the two germline ends.

The chain joins TRBV7-8 to TRBJ2-1, with 8 bases identical to TRBD2. CDR1 SGHVS and CDR2 FQNEAQ come from the germline V gene. The V segment lost 4 bases and the J segment 10 bases; nucleotides outside the gene matches: 6. This CDR3 has 13 amino acids. The CDR3 region is CASSSKLAGEQFF. In DNA, the CDR3 is TGTGCCAGCAGCTCTAAATTAGCGGGAGAGCAGTTCTTC.

This chain links TRBV29-1 with TRBJ2-7; 9 nucleotides match TRBD1. J gave up 6 bases and V 4 bases, and 10 bases lay outside the gene matches. CDR3 length equals 14 residues. The germline V gene has CDR1 SQVTM and CDR2 ANQGSEA. The DNA for the CDR3 is TGCAGCGTTGTTGCGGCGGGACAGGGAGGCGAGCAGTACTTC. As protein: CSVVAAGQGGEQYF.

The chain carries TRBV11-2 and TRBJ2-5, with 7 bases aligning to TRBD2. The CDR3 length is 17 residues. The V gene end was trimmed by 4 bases and the J gene end by 0 bases; junction bases not matched to a gene: 11. Germline V CDR1 and CDR2: SGHAT, FQNNGV. The CDR3: CASSSSGTTPYQETQYF. DNA for the CDR3: TGTGCCAGCAGCTCCTCCGGGACTACCCCGTACCAAGAGACCCAGTACTTC.

This sequence joins TRBV27 and TRBJ2-7, with 7 bases that match TRBD1. J was trimmed by 6 bases and V by 6 bases; bases with no gene match: 14. This CDR3 is 15 amino acids long. Germline lookup yields CDR1 MNHEY and CDR2 SMNVEV (reference sequence). CDR3 amino acids: CASSPLVKGGSEQYF. CDR3 in DNA: TGTGCCAGCAGCCCGCTCGTTAAAGGGGGCAGCGAGCAGTACTTC.

The V call is TRBV10-3, the J call TRBJ1-2; TRBD1 aligns across 9 bases. Trimming removed 2 bases from V and 2 bases from J; junction bases left unmatched: 6. The CDR3 is made up of 16 amino acids. Per the germline V gene, CDR1 is ENHRY and CDR2 is SYGVKD. The CDR3 nucleotides read TGTGCCATCAGTGAGGTGGGACAGGGCTACAACTATGGCTACACCTTC. Translated, it gives CAISEVGQGYNYGYTF.

Only one count was recorded for this clone. V is TRBV9 and J is TRBJ2-1, with D tentatively TRBD1 (6 bases). This CDR3 contains 16 residues. Looked up from germline, CDR1 is SGDLS and CDR2 is YYNGEE. Trimming removed 0 bases at V and 2 bases at J, with 12 bases between. The CDR3 nucleotides are TGTGCCAGCAGCGTAGAACTATGGGACACCTACAATGAGCAGTTCTTC. Residues: CASSVELWDTYNEQFF.

V gene TRBV9 combines with J gene TRBJ1-2; no clear D gene. The CDR3 runs to 15 residues. The V end lost 4 bases, the J end lost 0 bases, and 13 bases lay between the germline ends. Germline V lookup: CDR1 SGDLS, CDR2 YYNGEE. The CDR3 is CASSPDPSTNYGYTF. The CDR3 DNA reads as TGTGCCAGCAGCCCTGATCCTTCTACTAACTATGGCTACACCTTC.

This rearrangement joins TRBV11-3 to TRBJ2-4; TRBD2 is a possible D gene (7 bases). This CDR3 spans 15 amino acids. The germline V gene has CDR1 SGHNT and CDR2 YENEEA. The V end was cut by 2 bases, the J end by 7 bases, with 15 bases between. CDR3 sequence: CASSLRGGGENIQYF. DNA of the CDR3: TGTGCCAGCAGCTTAAGGGGGGGAGGGGAGAACATTCAGTACTTC.

This chain joins TRBV27 and TRBJ2-3; possible D gene TRBD2, 5 bases. Germline CDR1 reads MNHEY; CDR2 reads SMNVEV (reference sequence). The V end lost 8 bases, the J end lost 6 bases, and 15 bases lay between the germline ends. The CDR3 length is 13 residues. CDR3 region: CASGAWPGDTQYF. As DNA, the CDR3 is TGTGCCAGCGGAGCCTGGCCGGGGGATACGCAGTATTTT.

The CDR3 protein is CSVEDQGLAYEQYF. For the CDR3, the DNA is TGCAGCGTTGAAGATCAGGGACTAGCTTACGAGCAGTACTTC. The chain couples TRBV29-1 to TRBJ2-7; 9 positions agree with TRBD2. This CDR3 contains 14 residues. From germline, CDR1 is SQVTM and CDR2 ANQGSEA. Germline trimming cut 0 bases from V and 4 bases from J; bases unmatched to any gene: 4.

This clone was detected once. The rearrangement uses TRBV10-2 and TRBJ2-7, with 8 bases matching TRBD1. V lost 6 bases to trimming and J lost 0 bases; unmatched junction nucleotides: 4. The CDR3 has 14 residues. Germline V gene sequence: CDR1 WSHSY, CDR2 SAAADI. For the CDR3, the DNA is TGCGCCAGCAGCCCACAGGGGGACTCCTACGAGCAGTACTTC. It specifies CASSPQGDSYEQYF.

The chain joins TRBV28 to TRBJ1-5, with D possibly matching TRBD1 (6 bases). CDR3 length: 16 amino acids. Germline V CDR1 and CDR2: MDHEN, SYDVKM. Between the trimmed V and J ends, which lost 7 bases and 5 bases, there was a span of 21 bases. The CDR3 spells CASNYGRGRLDQPQHF. DNA for the CDR3: TGTGCCAGCAACTACGGCAGGGGTCGCTTAGATCAGCCCCAGCATTTT.

This rearrangement joins TRBV23-1 to TRBJ2-7; 9 nucleotides match TRBD2. TRBV23-1 is treated as an ORF (open reading frame) with a function not yet certain. J lost 3 bases, V lost 8 bases, and 8 bases had no gene match. The CDR3 spans 14 residues. CDR3 loop: CASDPGLAFYEQYF. CDR3 nucleotides: TGCGCCAGCGACCCGGGACTAGCATTCTACGAGCAGTACTTC.

The chain carries TRBV4-2 and TRBJ2-7, with TRBD1 matching 10 bases. The germline V gene encodes CDR1 LGHNA and CDR2 YNFKEQ. CDR3 length equals 17 residues. Trimming removed 3 bases from V and 2 bases from J; junction bases left unmatched: 10. DNA of the CDR3: TGTGCCAGCAGCCAGGTTCCCGGGACAGGGGAACCCTACGAGCAGTACTTC. Its protein product is CASSQVPGTGEPYEQYF.